The T cell receptor beta chain described here comes from a study of blood T cell repertoires in COVID-19. Across the study: The origin of the acute and convalescent COVID-19 samples was the United States, Italy and Spain.

Source study methods: Reference gene primer amplification yielded estimated nucleated cell counts. Sequencing used immunoSEQ multiplex PCR; TCRdb keeps in-frame clones, though not all of them. V, J and clone size are those of that table, while D and trimming were read from the DNA. Of over 250,000 clones listed, 85% to 90% were seen once; the top ten hold roughly 1.8%. Those enrolled, adults aged 18 to 89 years, came from 25 or so US areas. What the recovered Cohort 3 donors had was two negative PCRs, clearance, or symptom resolution. Sequencing was performed on PBMCs or T cells enriched from blood (not recorded which). The clonotype was recovered from a woman aged 55-69 years who had recovered from COVID-19.

CDR3 amino acids: CASSRSSGRAGDTQYF. CDR3 in DNA: TGCGCCAGCAGTAGGTCTAGCGGGAGGGCTGGGGATACGCAGTATTTT. The chain joins TRBV10-1 to TRBJ2-3, with 12 bases lining up with TRBD2. The V segment lost 5 bases and the J segment 6 bases; nucleotides outside the gene matches: 9. The CDR3 is 16 amino acids. Germline CDR1 is WNHNN and CDR2 is SYGVQD (reference sequence).